This T cell receptor (beta chain) originates from a study of shared clonotypes between healthy human individuals (dated by TCRdb to about 2020). For the wider study: The cohort included a few men and two women between 18 and 49 years of age. For each donor, CD4 naive and CD4 memory were each run on three plates, CD8 naive on two plates, and CD8 memory on one plate. To estimate repertoire size and how much clonotype sharing occurs between individuals, the study deeply sequenced the blood TCR repertoires of several healthy adults. Libraries were prepared and TCR repertoires were sequenced by different laboratories using diverse techniques, in order to increase sequencing depth and limit assay-specific biases. Per donor, leukapheresis produced somewhere between about 0.85 and 9.5 billion PBMCs. Broader findings and caveats from the paper: Naive subsets generally had larger estimated clonotype richness than memory subsets did. Higher generation probabilities were observed for clonotypes shared by all four sorted-subset donors than for non-shared clonotypes. Based on pairwise subsampling, the degree of clonotype sharing among donors was expected to be affected by sequencing depth. Sampling was restricted to blood, and TCR repertoires in tissue are likely to differ from TCR repertoires in blood. Rarefaction of sorted-subset datasets indicated incomplete sequencing despite the large sequencing depth. The small number of donors limited the genetic and exposure-history diversity represented. Sharing across four donors was observed for about 4.8% of naive CD4, over 3% of naive CD8, about 2.3% of memory CD4, and about 0.39% of memory CD8 clonotypes.

The donors were healthy, HIV-negative adults who had no recently reported acute infections or vaccinations. Every donor was a Caucasian adult residing in Nashville, Tennessee, USA. CD4+ T cells were enriched by magnetic negative selection, after which naive cells were positively selected on CD45RA and the negative fraction was taken as the memory subset. Blood was collected by leukapheresis, and PBMCs were isolated by Ficoll-Histopaque density gradient centrifugation and then cryopreserved in liquid nitrogen vapor phase. Analytical flow cytometry was used to check the purity and quantity of every magnetically sorted T cell population. From each sorted fraction, genomic DNA was isolated and quantified by UV absorbance on a Nanodrop 2000c. Between the V and J ends, shortened by 2 bases and 10 bases respectively, the junction contains 11 bases. The CDR3 runs 12 residues from the cysteine to the phenylalanine. Left in the record is the CDR3 DNA by itself, 36 bases read in frame from the first base. Via the germline V gene, CDR1 is KGHSH and CDR2 LQKENI.

In the case of this clone: What this receptor recognizes is not known. Per-nucleotide qualities are absent, and no much larger clonotype sits a single base away.

TCR CDR3 regions were amplified from genomic DNA by multiplex PCR using the deep immunoSEQ assay. Extracted genomic DNA from each cell subset was spread evenly across all wells of several immunoSEQ 96-well plates, with each plate serving as a replicate. Each replicate PCR for sorted subsets received roughly 200 ng genomic DNA, equal to tens of thousands of T cell genomes. Purified libraries were quantified with a Qubit 3.0 fluorometer, sized on a Bioanalyzer 2100, and re-quantified with the KAPA Library Quantification kit. Every immunoSEQ 96-well plate was sequenced on a separate single-read 150-cycle Illumina NextSeq 550 flow cell. The study's processing was this. Because the immunoSEQ output included only junctional sequences and no quality scores, the filtering could not be the same as the filtering used for full-length reads. To assign V/J genes and CDR3, sequences were annotated against IMGT germline references using PyIR, a Python wrapper for IgBLAST v1.9. Reads were removed for weak V/J assignments (E-value above 1e-6), missing CDR3, stop codons, out-of-frame junctions, or ambiguous translated residues. V3J clonotypes were defined as sequences sharing the same inferred V gene, J gene, and CDR3 amino acid sequence. Percentage overlap between repertoires was calculated by dividing the number of shared unique clonotypes by the size of the smaller repertoire. Repertoire richness was assessed with RTK rarefaction, the Chao1 estimator, and Recon v2.1 estimates of unobserved clonotypes. For all TCRbeta clonotypes obtained by the gDNA method from four donors, generation probabilities were computed with OLGA. TCRdb stores this immuneACCESS table with in-frame sequences only. Part of the clones is absent; in the studies checked, under half of the shortfall reflects unresolved V genes, and no reason is known for the rest. The V and J calls and clone size were taken over from that table, and D and trimming were inferred from the DNA. The sample includes approximately 500,000 clones, with 90% to 96% observed a single time. The ten largest clonotypes hold about 0.064% of the sample.

The sequenced material came from naive CD4+ T cells sorted from blood. Sample cell subset or site, as interpreted from the label and publication: CD45RA+ positively selected. The chain uses TRBV18 and TRBJ1-2; the D gene cannot be named for sure. This TCR derives from a woman aged 25 to 39 in good health. The DNA sequence follows: TGTGCCAGCTCACCAGTCGTCAGCTCCTACACCTTC. It translates to CASSPVVSSYTF.